One and the same sample provided the 5 T cell receptor beta chains below, sequenced in a study of cytomegalovirus exposure and HLA in healthy donors. The PCR had 60 Vbeta and 13 Jbeta primers. Assay used: immunoSEQ multiplex PCR; TCRdb lists only in-frame clones, some missing. The sample comprises approximately 100,000 clones, roughly 80% of which are singletons, and roughly 4% rests with the top ten. Sequenced: PBMCs. These receptors all come from a middle-aged man in good health and CMV-seropositive.

This clone was picked up a small number of times. The chain employs TRBV4-2 and TRBJ1-4, with D possibly TRBD1 on 5 matching bases. Trimming took off 0 bases at V and 7 bases at J, with 15 bases between the two ends. Germline V gene lookup returns CDR1 LGHNA and CDR2 YNFKEQ. The CDR3 length is 16 residues. The CDR3: CASSQERGRDSEKLFF. DNA of the CDR3: TGTGCCAGCAGCCAAGAAAGGGGCAGGGATTCTGAAAAACTGTTTTTT.

The rearrangement uses TRBV5-1 and TRBJ2-2; a weak D match, TRBD1 (6 bases). V lost 3 bases and J 6 bases, leaving 12 bases between the germline ends. CDR1 is SGHRS, CDR2 YFSETQ, per germline. The CDR3 is 14 amino acids. CDR3 nucleotides: TGCGCCAGCAGCTATCAGGGGCGATCCGGGGAGCTGTTTTTT. This translates into CASSYQGRSGELFF.

The chain couples TRBV25-1 to TRBJ2-5; no reliable D call. V was shortened by 1 base and J by 4 bases, with 7 bases between the two germline ends. The V gene's germline CDR1 is MGHDK and CDR2 SYGVNS. This CDR3 comprises 13 residues. The CDR3 DNA is TGTGCCAGCAGTGAATCTGGTAGAGAGACCCAGTACTTC. This codes for CASSESGRETQYF.

The chain couples TRBV4-1 to TRBJ2-3; 11 bases align to TRBD2. The ends lost 3 bases at V and 0 bases at J; junction bases unmatched: 14. Germline V gene sequence: CDR1 MGHRA, CDR2 YSYEKL. The CDR3 has 20 amino acids. DNA for the CDR3: TGCGCCAGCAGCCAGCCGGGTTTACTAGCGGGAGAGAGAAGCACAGATACGCAGTATTTT. Translated: CASSQPGLLAGERSTDTQYF.

There are a few counts of this clone. This chain uses TRBV30 with TRBJ1-4, with D possibly TRBD1 on 5 matching bases. The V end was cut by 0 bases, the J end by 5 bases, with 13 bases between. Germline V gene data show CDR1 as GTSNPN and CDR2 as SVGIG (reference sequence). There are 15 residues in the CDR3. The CDR3 here is CAWSVVGRENEKLFF. For the CDR3, the DNA is TGTGCCTGGAGTGTCGTTGGCAGGGAAAATGAAAAACTGTTTTTT.